This T cell receptor (beta chain) stems from a study of molecular identifiers for immune sequencing clone quantification. On the study more broadly: Four of five splits of RNA from around 18,000 or 91,000 naive CD8 cells were sequenced in replicates. Whole-study findings and limits: Detection of one spiked Jurkat cell's TCR RNA reportedly worked in one million naive cells.

Naive CD8 T cells were sorted, and the gate applied was CD8+CD4-CCR7+CD45RA+. CDR1 is SGHAT and CDR2 is FQNNGV in the germline V gene. J was trimmed by 4 bases and V by 1 base; bases with no gene match: 7. The CDR3 consists of 15 residues. This clonotype was found a few times. Its antigen is not identified. The authors built bulk TCR libraries by previously described methods with listed TCR primers. TCRdb re-called the PCR reads with MiXCR, one entry per CDR3 protein. Among over 90,000 distinct CDR3 sequences listed, 30% to 35% were seen once. This rearrangement joins TRBV11-2 to TRBJ2-7, with TRBD2 matching 7 bases. The TCR was taken from a human donor in good health. Some libraries in this study had Jurkat cell RNA spiked in. The sequencing input was naive CD8+ T cells from blood, with Jurkat cell RNA spiked in. This sample's subset: FACS-sorted CD8+CD4-CCR7+CD45RA+ naive T cells. CDR3 loop: CASSLVGGRGYEQYF. The DNA for the CDR3 is TGTGCCAGCAGCTTAGTTGGCGGGAGAGGGTACGAGCAGTACTTC.